A single sample gave rise to the 21 T cell receptor beta chains below, sequenced in a study of beta chain features in type 1 diabetes. Reverse transcription of all isolated RNA meant that expressed TCRB transcripts were sequenced. Here immunoSEQ multiplex PCR was the method, and the copy in TCRdb shows in-frame clones only, minus some. Seen here are roughly 400,000 clones, roughly 16% observed once, and the top ten hold roughly 0.019%. Sequenced material: naive CD4+ T cells from blood. The receptors were sampled from a young woman in good health.

This clone was counted only a few times. The chain is built from TRBV5-1 and TRBJ1-1; 9 bases are a match to TRBD1. The J segment lost 0 bases and the V segment lost 6 bases, leaving 9 bases of the junction unmatched. The germline gives CDR1 SGHRS, CDR2 YFSETQ. The CDR3 extends over 16 amino acids. The chain's CDR3 is CASTSGQGRLNTEAFF. The CDR3 nucleotides read TGCGCCAGCACCTCAGGACAGGGGAGGTTGAACACTGAAGCTTTCTTT.

This clone has more than one count but fewer than ten. This rearrangement joins TRBV2 to TRBJ2-1, with TRBD2 identical over 7 bases. The ends lost 7 bases at V and 4 bases at J; junction bases unmatched: 4. The CDR3 consists of 13 residues. The germline V gene encodes CDR1 SNHLY and CDR2 FYNNEI. In DNA, the CDR3 is TGTGCCAGCATGGCGCGGGAGTACAATGAGCAGTTCTTC. Encoded protein: CASMAREYNEQFF.

The chain recombines TRBV27 with TRBJ2-3, with D perhaps TRBD2 (6 bases). The germline V and J ends were trimmed by 4 bases and 2 bases, with 13 bases remaining between them. The CDR3 length is 15 residues. Germline V gene sequence: CDR1 MNHEY, CDR2 SMNVEV (reference sequence). CDR3 coding DNA: TGTGCCAGCAGTTCGCCGGGACTTCACACAGATACGCAGTATTTT. It encodes CASSSPGLHTDTQYF.

A remark on this clone: Other DNA sequences from this sample encode an identical CDR3 as well. The chain combines TRBV18 with TRBJ2-3, with 10 bases matching TRBD2. This CDR3 spans 15 amino acids. V shed 1 base and J 3 bases; nucleotides not matched to a gene: 1. Germline CDR1 is KGHSH and CDR2 is LQKENI. The CDR3 DNA is TGTGCCAGCTCACCACTAGCGGGAGGAACAGATACGCAGTATTTT. This gives the protein CASSPLAGGTDTQYF.

This clone was seen a few times. This chain uses TRBV4-1 with TRBJ1-2; 9 nucleotides match TRBD1. The J segment lost 6 bases and the V segment lost 4 bases, leaving 6 bases of the junction unmatched. The CDR3 contains 14 residues. Germline lookup yields CDR1 MGHRA and CDR2 YSYEKL. Here the CDR3 reads CASSPRQGDDGYTF. For the CDR3, the DNA is TGCGCCAGCAGCCCAAGACAGGGGGACGATGGCTACACCTTC.

The chain has TRBV20-1 and TRBJ2-1; perhaps TRBD2 as D (6 bases). The length of the CDR3 is 11 residues. Germline lookup yields CDR1 DFQATT and CDR2 SNEGSKA (reference sequence). Between the trimmed V and J ends, which lost 5 bases and 13 bases, there was a span of 15 bases. The CDR3 sequence is CSAPIRRAQFF. The CDR3 DNA reads TGCAGTGCTCCCATCCGGAGGGCACAGTTCTTC.

Here the CDR3 DNA reads TGTGCCAGCAGCTTAGCGCCCTGGCGGGCTCTAGCCAAAAACATTCAGTACTTC. Translating it yields CASSLAPWRALAKNIQYF. J is TRBJ2-4 and V is TRBV7-2, with D possibly matching TRBD2 (5 bases). V was clipped by 0 bases and J by 0 bases, with 15 bases between them. There are 18 residues in the CDR3. CDR1 and CDR2 (germline): SGHTA, FQGNSA.

This clone was seen more than once but under ten times. The chain employs TRBV9 and TRBJ2-2, with 13 bases that match TRBD2. The ends lost 4 bases at V and 5 bases at J; junction bases unmatched: 2. This CDR3 region has 15 residues. Germline CDR1 SGDLS, CDR2 YYNGEE. CDR3 residues: CASSPGLAGTGELFF. CDR3 bases: TGTGCCAGCAGCCCGGGACTAGCGGGGACCGGGGAGCTGTTTTTT.

The V call is TRBV28, the J call TRBJ2-7; no definite D call. Per germline, CDR1 MDHEN and CDR2 SYDVKM. V lost 6 bases, J lost 3 bases, and 9 bases lay in between. The CDR3 is 12 residues long. In nucleotides, the CDR3 is TGTGCCAGCAGACCTAACAGCTACGAGCAGTACTTC. Translating gives CASRPNSYEQYF. The variable domain in full, with the rest retrieved from reference TRBV28 and TRBJ2-7, is DVKVTQSSRYLVKRTGEKVFLECVQDMDHENMFWYRQDPGLGLRLIYFSYDVKMKEKGDIPEGYSVSREKKERFSLILESASTNQTSMYLCASRPNSYEQYFGPGTRLTVT.

A word on this clone: Other DNA sequences of this sample code for an identical CDR3. V usage is TRBV7-9 and J usage is TRBJ2-7; 12 nucleotides agree with TRBD2. The germline V gene has CDR1 SEHNR and CDR2 FQNEAQ (reference sequence). J lost 1 base, V lost 6 bases, and 4 bases had no gene match. CDR3 length: 15 amino acids. The CDR3 loop reads CASRETSGSSYEQYF. CDR3 nucleotides: TGTGCCAGCAGGGAGACTAGCGGGAGTTCCTACGAGCAGTACTTC.

The chain uses TRBV10-3 and TRBJ2-1; 10 bases map to TRBD1. CDR1 is ENHRY and CDR2 is SYGVKD in the germline V gene. The CDR3 sequence is 16 residues long. The ends lost 2 bases at V and 8 bases at J; junction bases unmatched: 9. CDR3 DNA: TGTGCCATCAGTGAGGCCCCGGACAGGGGGGGACATGAGCAGTTCTTC. The encoded protein is CAISEAPDRGGHEQFF.

The table lists this clone with a few counts. J is TRBJ2-1 and V is TRBV30; the match to TRBD1 covers 7 bases. CDR3 size: 11 residues. Germline CDR1 reads GTSNPN; CDR2 reads SVGIG (reference sequence). Trimming at V came to 5 bases and at J to 15 bases, leaving 10 bases not matched to a gene. CDR3 amino acids: CAWETGLYRFF. CDR3 coding DNA: TGTGCCTGGGAGACAGGGTTGTATCGGTTCTTC.

J is TRBJ2-7 and V is TRBV28, with 9 bases aligning to TRBD2. Germline CDR1 reads MDHEN; CDR2 reads SYDVKM. CDR3 length: 15 residues. V was pared by 3 bases and J by 5 bases, with 8 bases of the junction left unmatched. The CDR3 sequence: CASSFPAGGRDEQYF. CDR3 in DNA: TGTGCCAGCAGTTTTCCAGCGGGAGGCAGGGACGAGCAGTACTTC.

This clone occurred a few times. V and J are TRBV7-9 and TRBJ1-5; D is uncertain. The germline gives CDR1 SEHNR, CDR2 FQNEAQ (reference sequence). Trimming removed 6 bases at V and 5 bases at J, with 11 bases between. The CDR3 has 13 amino acids. CDR3 region: CASSPQRDQPQHF. The CDR3 DNA reads TGTGCCAGCAGTCCCCAACGGGATCAGCCCCAGCATTTT.

The chain joins TRBV5-6 to TRBJ1-1; 8 bases fit TRBD1. Unmatched junction bases numbered 11, after V lost 5 bases and J lost 5 bases. Germline CDR1 is SGHDT and CDR2 is YYEEEE. The CDR3 is made up of 15 amino acids. The CDR3 loop reads CASSPATGVATEAFF. The DNA for the CDR3 is TGTGCCAGCAGTCCCGCGACAGGGGTGGCAACTGAAGCTTTCTTT.

The V call is TRBV27, the J call TRBJ2-7, with TRBD2 identical over 11 bases. V lost 4 bases, J lost 3 bases, and 8 bases stayed unmatched. The germline V gene has CDR1 MNHEY and CDR2 SMNVEV (reference sequence). This CDR3 is 16 amino acids long. The DNA of the CDR3 is TGTGCCAGCAGTTCCTCGGGGACTAGCGGACTCTACGAGCAGTACTTC. It encodes CASSSSGTSGLYEQYF.

This clone was observed a handful of times. The chain uses TRBV7-2 and TRBJ2-4, with 12 bases fitting TRBD2. This CDR3 contains 15 residues. Germline CDR1 SGHTA, CDR2 FQGNSA. Trimming removed 3 bases from V and 8 bases from J; junction bases left unmatched: 5. CDR3 DNA sequence: TGTGCCAGCAGCTTGACTAGCGGGAGTTGGGACATTCAGTACTTC. Amino acids: CASSLTSGSWDIQYF.

The V gene is TRBV28, the J gene TRBJ2-1; 8 positions match TRBD2. Germline CDR1 is MDHEN and CDR2 is SYDVKM. There are 17 residues in the CDR3. The J segment lost 4 bases and the V segment lost 2 bases, leaving 10 bases of the junction unmatched. CDR3 sequence reads: CASSLASSGRGYNEQFF. CDR3 sequence (DNA): TGTGCCAGCAGTTTAGCGTCTAGCGGGCGAGGGTACAATGAGCAGTTCTTC.

The chain employs TRBV28 and TRBJ2-7; TRBD2 agrees at 7 bases. CDR3 length equals 14 residues. Germline lookup yields CDR1 MDHEN and CDR2 SYDVKM. J lost 0 bases, V lost 8 bases, and 7 bases had no gene match. The CDR3 is CASGKGRGSYEQYF. The CDR3 nucleotides read TGTGCCAGCGGTAAAGGGAGGGGCTCCTACGAGCAGTACTTC. The full variable domain, rest sourced from reference TRBV28 and TRBJ2-7, is DVKVTQSSRYLVKRTGEKVFLECVQDMDHENMFWYRQDPGLGLRLIYFSYDVKMKEKGDIPEGYSVSREKKERFSLILESASTNQTSMYLCASGKGRGSYEQYFGPGTRLTVT.

This sequence joins TRBV29-1 and TRBJ1-2; 9 bases line up with TRBD1. The germline gives CDR1 SQVTM, CDR2 ANQGSEA. V shed 7 bases, J shed 8 bases, and the junction held 8 bases outside the gene matches. CDR3 length: 12 amino acids. The CDR3: CSALTGGFGYTF. As DNA, the CDR3 is TGCAGCGCCCTGACAGGGGGATTCGGCTACACCTTC.

This clone was seen only a few times. V gene TRBV30 combines with J gene TRBJ1-2; TRBD1 is a possible D gene (6 bases). This CDR3 has 14 amino acids. V was shortened by 1 base and J by 6 bases, with 15 bases between the two germline ends. Germline-derived CDR1 and CDR2 are GTSNPN and SVGIG (reference sequence). As DNA, the CDR3 is TGTGCCTGGAGTGGCTGGATACAGGGAGATGGCTACACCTTC. It yields the protein CAWSGWIQGDGYTF.